This is a list of T cell receptor beta chains from one sample in a study of shared clonotypes between healthy human individuals. Generated by immunoSEQ multiplex PCR, the TCRdb table keeps only in-frame clones and is missing some. The table includes 1,500,000 or so clones, roughly 96% detected once. Material for sequencing was naive CD4+ T cells sorted from blood. The receptors originated from a man aged 25 to 40 in good health. Each CDR3 is given with its conserved first and last residue. Fields, in order: CDR3 DNA, CDR3 protein, clone size, V gene, D gene, J gene. A D gene is named only where the DNA matches it firmly. Rows give clone size only sometimes, using once, few, many, or a class for an expanded clone.

cdr3_nt: TGTGCCAGCAGCGTAACTAGGGGCACCGGGGAGCTGTTTTTT
cdr3_aa: CASSVTRGTGELFF
clone_size: NA
v_call: TRBV9
d_call: NA
j_call: TRBJ2-2

cdr3_nt: TGTGCCATCTTAGAGGGGGAAACTGAAGCTTTCTTT
cdr3_aa: CAILEGETEAFF
clone_size: NA
v_call: TRBV21-1
d_call: NA
j_call: TRBJ1-1

cdr3_nt: TGCGCCAGCAGCCCCGGACTAGCGGGAGGCGGGAACTACGAGCAGTACTTC
cdr3_aa: CASSPGLAGGGNYEQYF
clone_size: NA
v_call: TRBV5-1
d_call: TRBD2
j_call: TRBJ2-7

cdr3_nt: TGTGCCAGCAGCCTACAGGGGAGCCAAGAGACCCAGTACTTC
cdr3_aa: CASSLQGSQETQYF
clone_size: NA
v_call: TRBV5-4
d_call: TRBD1
j_call: TRBJ2-5

cdr3_nt: TGCAGCGTCTACCTACAGGGGATTAACACTGAAGCTTTCTTT
cdr3_aa: CSVYLQGINTEAFF
clone_size: NA
v_call: TRBV29-1
d_call: TRBD1
j_call: TRBJ1-1

cdr3_nt: TGTGCCAGCAGCCTGGAAACCCCCCTCGAGCAGTACTTC
cdr3_aa: CASSLETPLEQYF
clone_size: once
v_call: TRBV5-4
d_call: NA
j_call: TRBJ2-7

cdr3_nt: TGTGCCACCAAGGGACTAGCGGCTCCCACAGATACGCAGTATTTT
cdr3_aa: CATKGLAAPTDTQYF
clone_size: NA
v_call: TRBV2
d_call: TRBD2
j_call: TRBJ2-3

cdr3_nt: TGTGCCAGCAGTGGCGGGACAGTAGGAGAGACCCAGTACTTC
cdr3_aa: CASSGGTVGETQYF
clone_size: NA
v_call: TRBV6-1
d_call: NA
j_call: TRBJ2-5

cdr3_nt: TGCGCCAGCAGCTTGGCACTAGCGGGAGGCTGGAACGAGCAGTACTTC
cdr3_aa: CASSLALAGGWNEQYF
clone_size: NA
v_call: TRBV5-1
d_call: TRBD2
j_call: TRBJ2-7

cdr3_nt: TGTGCCAGCCGGGACAGATACACAGATACGCAGTATTTT
cdr3_aa: CASRDRYTDTQYF
clone_size: once
v_call: TRBV28
d_call: TRBD1
j_call: TRBJ2-3

cdr3_nt: TGTGCCAGCACGGGGGCTAACTATGGCTACACCTTC
cdr3_aa: CASTGANYGYTF
clone_size: NA
v_call: TRBV28
d_call: NA
j_call: TRBJ1-2

cdr3_nt: TGCGCCAGCAGCTTGGGAGACGCCGGTCAGCCCCAGCATTTT
cdr3_aa: CASSLGDAGQPQHF
clone_size: NA
v_call: TRBV5-1
d_call: NA
j_call: TRBJ1-5

cdr3_nt: TGTGCCAGCTCACCCGCCCCCATTTCGGCTTCTGGGGCCAACGTCCTGACTTTC
cdr3_aa: CASSPAPISASGANVLTF
clone_size: once
v_call: TRBV18
d_call: NA
j_call: TRBJ2-6

cdr3_nt: TGTGCCAGTATGAGGGTCAATCAGCCCCAGCATTTT
cdr3_aa: CASMRVNQPQHF
clone_size: NA
v_call: TRBV19
d_call: NA
j_call: TRBJ1-5

cdr3_nt: TGTGCCAGCAGCAAATATACAGGGGGCGGGCTAAATCAGCCCCAGCATTTT
cdr3_aa: CASSKYTGGGLNQPQHF
clone_size: NA
v_call: TRBV21-1
d_call: NA
j_call: TRBJ1-5

cdr3_nt: TGCGCCAGCAGCGAGACAGCGTTTTACGAGCAGTACTTC
cdr3_aa: CASSETAFYEQYF
clone_size: NA
v_call: TRBV5-1
d_call: NA
j_call: TRBJ2-7

cdr3_nt: TGCAGCGTTGAGGAGACTAGCTATGAGACCCAGTACTTC
cdr3_aa: CSVEETSYETQYF
clone_size: once
v_call: TRBV29-1
d_call: TRBD2
j_call: TRBJ2-5

cdr3_nt: TGTGCCAGCAGCAAAATGAAGAGACCCTTTATGAACACTGAAGCTTTCTTT
cdr3_aa: CASSKMKRPFMNTEAFF
clone_size: NA
v_call: TRBV21-1
d_call: NA
j_call: TRBJ1-1

cdr3_nt: TGTGCCAGTAGTAGGTTAGCGGGAGCAAACACCGGGGAGCTGTTTTTT
cdr3_aa: CASSRLAGANTGELFF
clone_size: NA
v_call: TRBV19
d_call: TRBD2
j_call: TRBJ2-2

cdr3_nt: TGCGCCAGCAGCTTGGCATCCGGAGGAATTAATGAAAAACTGTTTTTT
cdr3_aa: CASSLASGGINEKLFF
clone_size: NA
v_call: TRBV5-1
d_call: NA
j_call: TRBJ1-4

cdr3_nt: TGTGCCAGCAGCCAATCGGCTGGGGCCAACGTCCTGACTTTC
cdr3_aa: CASSQSAGANVLTF
clone_size: NA
v_call: TRBV2
d_call: NA
j_call: TRBJ2-6

cdr3_nt: TGTGCCAGCAGTCCTAGCGGGTCCACAGATACGCAGTATTTT
cdr3_aa: CASSPSGSTDTQYF
clone_size: once
v_call: TRBV6-1
d_call: TRBD2
j_call: TRBJ2-3

cdr3_nt: TGTGCCAGTAGTATACGGGGGAGATGTGGGGACACTGAAGCTTTCTTT
cdr3_aa: CASSIRGRCGDTEAFF
clone_size: NA
v_call: TRBV19
d_call: NA
j_call: TRBJ1-1

cdr3_nt: TGTGCCAGCTCACCAGGGAAGAGAGAGACCCAGTACTTC
cdr3_aa: CASSPGKRETQYF
clone_size: NA
v_call: TRBV18
d_call: NA
j_call: TRBJ2-5

cdr3_nt: TGTGCCAGCAGCAAACCTGGGGAATACACCGAGCAGTACTTC
cdr3_aa: CASSKPGEYTEQYF
clone_size: NA
v_call: TRBV5-4
d_call: NA
j_call: TRBJ2-7

cdr3_nt: TGTGCCAGTAGTATTTGGGCAGGGGGACACTATGGCTACACCTTC
cdr3_aa: CASSIWAGGHYGYTF
clone_size: NA
v_call: TRBV19
d_call: TRBD1
j_call: TRBJ1-2

cdr3_nt: TGTGCCAGCAGCTTAACGGAGGTGCAGTTCTTC
cdr3_aa: CASSLTEVQFF
clone_size: NA
v_call: TRBV7-2
d_call: NA
j_call: TRBJ2-1

cdr3_nt: TGTGCCAGCAGTTTTCGGACTAGCGGGAGCTACGAGCAGTACTTC
cdr3_aa: CASSFRTSGSYEQYF
clone_size: NA
v_call: TRBV27
d_call: TRBD2
j_call: TRBJ2-7